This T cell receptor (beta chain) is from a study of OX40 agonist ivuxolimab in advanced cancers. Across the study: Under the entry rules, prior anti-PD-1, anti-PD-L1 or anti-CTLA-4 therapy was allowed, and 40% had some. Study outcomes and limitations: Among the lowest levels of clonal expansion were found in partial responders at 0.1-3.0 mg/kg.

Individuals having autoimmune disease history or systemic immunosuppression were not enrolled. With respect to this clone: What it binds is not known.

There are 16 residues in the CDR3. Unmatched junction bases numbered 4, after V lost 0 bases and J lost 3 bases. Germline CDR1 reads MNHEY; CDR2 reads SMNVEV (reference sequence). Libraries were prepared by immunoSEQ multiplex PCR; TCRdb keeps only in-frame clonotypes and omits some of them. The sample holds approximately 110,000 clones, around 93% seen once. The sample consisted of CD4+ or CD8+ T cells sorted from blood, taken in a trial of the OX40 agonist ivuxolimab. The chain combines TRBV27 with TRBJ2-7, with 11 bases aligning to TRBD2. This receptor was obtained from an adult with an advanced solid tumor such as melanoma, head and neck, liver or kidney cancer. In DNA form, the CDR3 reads TGTGCCAGCAGTTTATCTCGACTAGCGGGGAACTACGAGCAGTACTTC. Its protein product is CASSLSRLAGNYEQYF.